Listed below are T cell receptor beta chains from one sample, sequenced in a study of blood T cell repertoires in COVID-19. The assay was immunoSEQ multiplex PCR, and TCRdb's table has in-frame clones only and misses some. The sample records roughly 410,000 clones, approximately 89% being singletons. Input material: peripheral blood. The origin of the receptors is a woman aged 55-69 years with COVID-19, enrolled during active disease. CDR3s include the opening cysteine and the closing phenylalanine or tryptophan. The order of the fields is J gene, V gene, clone size, CDR3 protein. Where a row states a size, it is once, few, many or the class of an expanded clone; other rows omit it.

J gene: TRBJ2-7; V gene: TRBV5-1; clone size: -; CDR3 protein: CASSYGLAGGTSYEQYF
J gene: TRBJ2-5; V gene: TRBV6-2/TRBV6-3; clone size: -; CDR3 protein: CASSYYREETQYF
J gene: TRBJ1-6; V gene: TRBV5-6; clone size: -; CDR3 protein: CASSLDPQGIYNSPLHF
J gene: TRBJ1-1; V gene: TRBV5-1; clone size: -; CDR3 protein: CASSFGDRAPEAFF
J gene: TRBJ2-5; V gene: TRBV5-1; clone size: -; CDR3 protein: CASSLDPSRETQYF
J gene: TRBJ1-1; V gene: TRBV19; clone size: -; CDR3 protein: CASSRRTDTEAFF
J gene: TRBJ2-1; V gene: TRBV5-1; clone size: -; CDR3 protein: CASSLGLAGHNEQFF
J gene: TRBJ2-2; V gene: TRBV29-1; clone size: -; CDR3 protein: CSVHPEGGPTGELFF
J gene: TRBJ1-4; V gene: TRBV15; clone size: -; CDR3 protein: CATSRGGGGGNEKLFF
J gene: TRBJ1-2; V gene: TRBV19; clone size: -; CDR3 protein: CASSIRSGGAFNYGYTF
J gene: TRBJ1-3; V gene: TRBV6-5; clone size: -; CDR3 protein: CASSSLQLGNTIYF
J gene: TRBJ2-1; V gene: TRBV4-1; clone size: -; CDR3 protein: CASSQGQPNNEQFF
J gene: TRBJ2-7; V gene: TRBV7-9; clone size: many; CDR3 protein: CASSLTGDEQYF
J gene: TRBJ1-5; V gene: TRBV5-6; clone size: -; CDR3 protein: CASSSLAGRSNQPQHF
J gene: TRBJ2-7; V gene: TRBV9; clone size: once; CDR3 protein: CASSEGGASSYEQYF
J gene: TRBJ1-2; V gene: TRBV19; clone size: -; CDR3 protein: CASSLRGTNYGYTF
J gene: TRBJ2-5; V gene: TRBV19; clone size: -; CDR3 protein: CASKRQDQETQYF
J gene: TRBJ1-2; V gene: TRBV11-2; clone size: -; CDR3 protein: CASRPLWTGDGYTF
J gene: TRBJ1-1; V gene: TRBV6-6; clone size: -; CDR3 protein: CASTHSGRANTEAFF
J gene: TRBJ1-4; V gene: TRBV5-4; clone size: once; CDR3 protein: CASSFGTPEGKLFF
J gene: TRBJ2-3; V gene: TRBV6-5; clone size: -; CDR3 protein: CASSSLAGGEDTQYF